Detailed here is one TCR beta chain. Its cognate antigen is unknown. The data are from a study of T cell repertoires in ileal Crohn's disease. Whole-study context: Median disease duration was roughly 8.4 years; about 37% smoked at surgery.

Sequencing was performed with immunoSEQ multiplex PCR; in TCRdb, only in-frame clones are kept and a portion is missing. The data contain 16,000 or so clones, more than 80% of them singletons. Germline V gives CDR1 MNHEY, CDR2 SMNVEV (reference sequence). The CDR3 length is 14 residues. Deletions cut 7 bases from V and 2 bases from J, with 14 bases between. Study results and limitations: Endoscopic recurrence occurred in every patient whose clonality exceeded 26.8%.

The receptor's source is an adult with Crohn's disease. What was sequenced was ileal tissue. V is TRBV27 and J is TRBJ1-2, with D possibly TRBD1 on 5 matching bases. The CDR3 region is CASTKDAGNYGYTF. CDR3 DNA: TGTGCCAGCACTAAAGACGCAGGGAACTATGGCTACACCTTC.